This entry features one TCR beta chain sequence. Its matching antigen is unknown. This record comes from a study of response to subunit inactivated influenza vaccine. Whole-study results and caveats: T cells newly recruited by each seasonal influenza vaccination are few, the authors suggested.

One entry per CDR3 protein, called by TCRdb with MiXCR from the RT-PCR reads. The table lists about 180,000 distinct CDR3 sequences, around a tenth of them singletons, with 11% in the top ten. The sample in question was non-naive T cells sorted from PBMCs, obtained on the day of vaccination. The origin of this receptor is a man aged 50 to 60 who received an inactivated influenza vaccine.

CDR3 coding DNA: TGTGCCACCAGTGAAACAACCGGGACTAGCGTACAAGAGACCCAGTACTTC. Its translation: CATSETTGTSVQETQYF. The chain couples TRBV24-1 to TRBJ2-5; TRBD2 agrees at 10 bases. There are 17 residues in the CDR3. The V and J ends lost 4 bases and 2 bases, in that order; junction bases with no gene match: 9. Germline lookup yields CDR1 KGHDR and CDR2 SFDVKD.